This TCR beta chain is drawn from a study of beta chain features in type 1 diabetes. This clone was detected only a few times. Every bit of the isolated RNA underwent reverse transcription, so sequencing read expressed TCRB transcripts. Sequencing used immunoSEQ multiplex PCR; TCRdb keeps in-frame clones, though not all of them. The sample lists about half a million clones; over 9.5% were seen once. The CDR3 spans 15 residues. Germline CDR1 SEHNR, CDR2 FQNEAQ (reference sequence). J was trimmed by 5 bases and V by 6 bases; bases with no gene match: 13. The J gene is TRBJ2-7, the V gene TRBV7-9; 7 bases fit TRBD1. This clonotype was obtained from a woman under 30 in good health. Sequenced input: naive CD4+ T cells from blood. The CDR3 coding sequence is TGTGCCAGCAGTCCGGCCGGGACAGCCCTCCACGAGCAGTACTTC. Its protein product is CASSPAGTALHEQYF.